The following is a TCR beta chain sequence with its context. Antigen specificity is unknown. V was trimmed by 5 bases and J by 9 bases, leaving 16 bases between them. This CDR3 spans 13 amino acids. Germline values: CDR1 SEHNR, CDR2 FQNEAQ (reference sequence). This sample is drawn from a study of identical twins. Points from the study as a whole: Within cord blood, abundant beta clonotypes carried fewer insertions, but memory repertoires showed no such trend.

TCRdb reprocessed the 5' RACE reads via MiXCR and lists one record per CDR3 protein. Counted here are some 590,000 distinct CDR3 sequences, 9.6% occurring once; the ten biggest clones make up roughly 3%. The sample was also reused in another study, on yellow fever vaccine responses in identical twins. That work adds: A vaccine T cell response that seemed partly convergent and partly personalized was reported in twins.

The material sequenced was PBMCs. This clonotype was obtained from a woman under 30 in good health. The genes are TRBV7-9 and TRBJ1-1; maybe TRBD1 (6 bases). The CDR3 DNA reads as TGTGCCAGCAGCAACGACGGACAGCGTAAAGCTTTCTTT. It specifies CASSNDGQRKAFF.